One and the same sample provided the 21 T cell receptor beta chains below, sequenced in a study of blood T cell repertoires in COVID-19. Repertoires were generated with immunoSEQ multiplex PCR, while TCRdb's copy carries only in-frame clones and drops some. Among 200,000 to 250,000 clones listed, roughly 88% were seen once. The source material was PBMCs or T cells enriched from blood (not recorded which). All receptors come from a woman between 25 and 40 years old who had been exposed to COVID-19.

This chain links TRBV6-5 with TRBJ2-1, with D possibly being TRBD1 (6 bases). Germline V gives CDR1 MNHEY, CDR2 SVGAGI. The CDR3 loop spans 16 amino acids. Deletions cut 0 bases from V and 0 bases from J, with 9 bases between. This CDR3 is CASSYSQGRSYNEQFF. The DNA of the CDR3 is TGTGCCAGCAGTTACTCACAGGGTCGCTCCTACAATGAGCAGTTCTTC.

This sequence joins TRBV7-9 and TRBJ1-4; D gene unclear. V was pared by 1 base and J by 1 base, with 10 bases between. The V gene's germline CDR1 is SEHNR and CDR2 FQNEAQ (reference sequence). The CDR3 consists of 16 residues. The DNA of the CDR3 is TGTGCCAGCAGCTTAGGGGTATCGGGAACTAATGAAAAACTGTTTTTT. Protein sequence: CASSLGVSGTNEKLFF.

This chain joins TRBV4-2 and TRBJ2-7; possible D gene TRBD2, 5 bases. The CDR3 runs to 12 residues. Trimming removed 4 bases from V and 4 bases from J, with 8 bases in between. Germline values: CDR1 LGHNA, CDR2 YNFKEQ. For the CDR3, the DNA is TGTGCCAGCAGCCGAAGCGGATACGAGCAGTACTTC. Residues: CASSRSGYEQYF.

The V gene is TRBV18, the J gene TRBJ1-2; 7 nucleotides align to TRBD1. This CDR3 is built from 16 residues. Trimming took 1 base from V and 6 from J; bases not matched to a gene: 11. Germline lookup yields CDR1 KGHSH and CDR2 LQKENI. The CDR3 loop reads CASSPRDRESWNGYTF. The CDR3 DNA reads as TGTGCCAGCTCACCACGTGACAGGGAGAGTTGGAATGGCTACACCTTC.

J is TRBJ1-1 and V is TRBV7-9; 11 bases agree with TRBD1. V dropped 5 bases and J dropped 3; count of bases not matched to a gene: 2. The CDR3 extends over 14 amino acids. The germline V gene encodes CDR1 SEHNR and CDR2 FQNEAQ (reference sequence). CDR3 nucleotides: TGTGCCAGCAGCCGGGACAGGGGGGACACTGAAGCTTTCTTT. Protein sequence: CASSRDRGDTEAFF.

The chain uses TRBV13 and TRBJ1-2; D possibly corresponds to TRBD1 (6 bases). Trimming took 5 bases from V and 5 from J, leaving 18 bases between them. CDR3 length: 15 residues. Per germline, CDR1 PRHDT and CDR2 FYEKMQ (reference sequence). The CDR3 region has the DNA TGTGCCAGCAGCCCACAACAGGGAGTTCGGTATGGCTACACCTTC. It encodes CASSPQQGVRYGYTF.

The rearrangement uses TRBV5-6 and TRBJ2-5; TRBD1 matches 7 bases. The CDR3 sequence is 16 residues long. Germline V gene data show CDR1 as SGHDT and CDR2 as YYEEEE. The V segment lost 3 bases and the J segment 5 bases; nucleotides outside the gene matches: 13. This CDR3 is CASSYPLAGGRETQYF. For the CDR3, the DNA is TGTGCCAGCAGCTACCCACTCGCAGGGGGTCGGGAGACCCAGTACTTC.

J is TRBJ2-7 and V is TRBV9, with TRBD2 identical over 7 bases. V dropped 4 bases and J dropped 4; count of bases not matched to a gene: 5. The length of the CDR3 is 13 residues. CDR1 and CDR2 (germline): SGDLS, YYNGEE. CDR3 loop: CASSFGAGYEQYF. The CDR3 nucleotides read TGTGCCAGCAGCTTCGGAGCGGGGTACGAGCAGTACTTC.

This clone was seen once. Within the sample, other DNA sequences also encode this same CDR3. The gene calls are TRBV5-6 and TRBJ1-5, with 7 nucleotides matching TRBD1. The CDR3 has 15 amino acids. With 2 bases clipped from V and 2 bases from J, the junction kept 4 bases outside the gene matches. The germline V gene has CDR1 SGHDT and CDR2 YYEEEE. The CDR3, as DNA: TGTGCCAGCAGCTTTAGCACAGGGGGCAATCAGCCCCAGCATTTT. Translated, it gives CASSFSTGGNQPQHF.

This clone was recorded once. The rearrangement joins TRBV7-9 to TRBJ2-3; 8 nucleotides agree with TRBD2. V lost 8 bases, J lost 2 bases, and 9 bases stayed unmatched. This CDR3 comprises 15 residues. CDR1 and CDR2 from the germline V gene are SEHNR and FQNEAQ (reference sequence). The CDR3: CASRHREGNTDTQYF. CDR3 nucleotide sequence: TGTGCCAGCCGACATCGGGAGGGAAACACAGATACGCAGTATTTT. Looking up the rest from reference TRBV7-9 and TRBJ2-3 gives the full variable domain: DTGVSQNPRHKITKRGQNVTFRCDPISEHNRLYWYRQTLGQGPEFLTYFQNEAQLEKSRLLSDRFSAERPKGSFSTLEIQRTEQGDSAMYLCASRHREGNTDTQYFGPGTRLTVL.

The chain employs TRBV5-6 and TRBJ1-5, with 8 bases identical to TRBD1. Trimming at V came to 4 bases and at J to 4 bases, leaving 10 bases not matched to a gene. The CDR3 covers 16 residues. Germline CDR1 and CDR2: SGHDT and YYEEEE. The CDR3 loop is CASSPFRGLGNQPQHF. The CDR3 DNA follows: TGTGCCAGCAGCCCCTTCAGGGGGCTAGGGAATCAGCCCCAGCATTTT.

This chain connects TRBV15 to TRBJ1-2, with a possible D match to TRBD1 (5 bases). This CDR3 spans 15 amino acids. Germline V lookup: CDR1 LNHNV, CDR2 YYDKDF (reference sequence). The V end lost 1 base, the J end lost 5 bases, and 14 bases lay between the germline ends. CDR3 DNA sequence: TGTGCCACCAGCAGAGGTTCAGGGCAGGATTATGGCTACACCTTC. It specifies CATSRGSGQDYGYTF.

Comment on this clone: One end of the junction is discordant with germline, which a read error may explain. The chain joins TRBV6-5 to TRBJ1-2; D is unclear. The length of the CDR3 is 13 residues. CDR1 MNHEY and CDR2 SVGAGI come from the germline V gene. The CDR3 reads CASSYSYQSTGSF. In DNA, the CDR3 is TGTGCCAGCAGTTACTCGTATCAGTCTACGGGTAGCTTC.

The chain couples TRBV9 to TRBJ2-3, with 9 bases lining up with TRBD2. The length of the CDR3 is 20 residues. With 4 bases clipped from V and 1 base from J, the junction kept 19 bases outside the gene matches. Germline CDR1 reads SGDLS; CDR2 reads YYNGEE. DNA for the CDR3: TGTGCCAGCAGCTTCAGGGGGGCTAGCGGGGTCCAGGGGCGCACAGATACGCAGTATTTT. Encoded protein: CASSFRGASGVQGRTDTQYF.

This clone was counted between two and nine times. This chain joins TRBV20-1 and TRBJ2-1; possible D gene TRBD1, 5 bases. The CDR3 has 11 residues. With 7 bases removed from V and 3 bases from J, the gap between germline ends came to 7 bases. CDR1 and CDR2 from the germline V gene are DFQATT and SNEGSKA (reference sequence). The CDR3, as DNA: TGCAGTGGACAGCACTACAATGAGCAGTTCTTC. Its protein is CSGQHYNEQFF.

V gene TRBV7-8 combines with J gene TRBJ1-4; D is ambiguous. Germline lookup yields CDR1 SGHVS and CDR2 FQNEAQ. Between the trimmed V and J ends, which lost 1 base and 8 bases, there was a span of 11 bases. The CDR3 runs 14 residues. The CDR3 spells CASSLVPGGEKLFF. The CDR3 bases are TGTGCCAGCAGCTTAGTACCGGGTGGGGAAAAACTGTTTTTT.

V is TRBV5-6 and J is TRBJ2-5; D gene unclear. This CDR3 is 15 amino acids long. V lost 1 base, J lost 2 bases, and 12 bases lay in between. The V gene's germline CDR1 is SGHDT and CDR2 YYEEEE. Here the CDR3 DNA reads TGTGCCAGCAGCTTGTGGAGAAGGATACAAGAGACCCAGTACTTC. This sequence encodes CASSLWRRIQETQYF.

The V call is TRBV6-5, the J call TRBJ2-7, with 9 bases aligning to TRBD1. The trim removed 5 bases at V and 2 bases at J, leaving 4 bases unmatched. The CDR3 has 14 residues. Germline assignment: CDR1 MNHEY and CDR2 SVGAGI. CDR3 sequence: CASSRGQGTYEQYF. The CDR3 region has the DNA TGTGCCAGCAGTAGGGGACAGGGTACCTACGAGCAGTACTTC.

This clone was observed a few times. The chain combines TRBV18 with TRBJ1-4; the D is unclear. V lost 4 bases and J lost 7, with 13 bases in between. The CDR3 has 14 amino acids. CDR1 KGHSH and CDR2 LQKENI come from the germline V gene. CDR3 region: CASSLREFGEKLFF. The CDR3 DNA is TGTGCCAGCTCACTAAGGGAGTTTGGTGAAAAACTGTTTTTT.

In its sample, this clone was seen once. The chain joins TRBV7-3 to TRBJ1-4; possibly TRBD1 for D (5 bases). Germline V gives CDR1 SGHTA, CDR2 FQGTGA. V was pared by 5 bases and J by 0 bases, with 7 bases between. The CDR3 is 14 amino acids. The CDR3, as DNA: TGTGCCAGCAGCCAAGGGGCAACTAATGAAAAACTGTTTTTT. It encodes CASSQGATNEKLFF.

This clone was detected only once. The J gene is TRBJ2-1, the V gene TRBV10-3, with a tentative D call TRBD2 (6 bases). Trimming removed 6 bases from V and 0 bases from J, with 18 bases in between. The length of the CDR3 is 17 residues. Germline V lookup: CDR1 ENHRY, CDR2 SYGVKD. The CDR3 DNA sequence: TGTGCCATCAGGGAAAGTAGCGGATCCAACTCCTACAATGAGCAGTTCTTC. It codes for CAIRESSGSNSYNEQFF.